The sequence of this T cell receptor (beta chain) was determined in a study of T-cell reconstitution after alpha-beta-depleted transplantation in children. In this sample, this clonotype turned up many times. A library of TCRbeta sequences, prepared with unique molecular identifiers, was generated. A single record per CDR3 protein comes from TCRdb applying MiXCR to the PCR reads. The profile covers roughly 200,000 distinct CDR3 sequences, with approximately 6.9% appearing a single time and 5.5% taken by the ten largest. The germline V and J ends were trimmed by 4 bases and 1 base, with 14 bases remaining between them. The germline V gene encodes CDR1 WSHSY and CDR2 SAAADI. The CDR3 contains 15 residues.

The sequencing used PBMCs, collected before TCRalphabeta/CD19-depleted stem cell transplant. This TCR was recovered from a boy aged 2-15 years with acute lymphoblastic leukemia, due to receive a stem cell transplant. The gene calls are TRBV10-2 and TRBJ2-7; either TRBD1 or TRBD2 may fit D (5 bases each). The CDR3 sequence is CASSVTGTVSYEQYF. The CDR3 bases are TGCGCCAGCAGTGTAACCGGGACGGTGTCCTACGAGCAGTACTTC.